The T cell receptor (beta chain) under discussion was sequenced for a study of T cells in Graves' hyperthyroidism and ophthalmopathy. The CDR3 totals 14 residues. Looked up from germline, CDR1 is SGHRS and CDR2 is YFSETQ. V gave up 0 bases and J gave up 0 bases, with 3 bases separating them. Clinical symptoms, serum thyroxine and TRAb, thyroid ultrasound and orbital computed tomography were used for the diagnoses. This clonotype was recorded a few times. RNA transcripts yielded amplified TCR beta CDR3 regions. Primed by the HTBI set, a first-round RT-PCR was run on the TCR CDR3. MiXCR was run by TCRdb on the multiplex PCR reads, yielding one entry per CDR3 protein. Of a few hundred thousand distinct CDR3 sequences in the sample, less than 15% were seen once.

The receptor's source is a man aged 30 to 39 with Graves' hyperthyroidism that later progressed to Graves' ophthalmopathy. The sequencing input was blood. The genes are TRBV5-1 and TRBJ1-4; D unclear. The CDR3 bases are TGCGCCAGCAGCTTGGATCCAACTAATGAAAAACTGTTTTTT. Translated: CASSLDPTNEKLFF.